This is a list of T cell receptor beta chains from one sample in a study of identical twins. TCRdb independently ran MiXCR on the 5' RACE reads; one entry per CDR3 protein. The table shows approximately 1.8 million distinct CDR3 sequences, with about 32% occurring only once. Sample: cord blood. Receptor source: a newborn girl in good health. Each CDR3 is given with its conserved first and last residue. A D gene is named only where the DNA matches it firmly. Expanded clones are given a class, and other clones once, few, many or no size at all.

j_call d_call v_call clone_size cdr3_aa cdr3_nt
TRBJ2-7 NA TRBV5-1 many CASSLETGTYEQYF TGCGCCAGCAGCTTGGAAACAGGGACCTACGAGCAGTACTTC
TRBJ1-5 TRBD1 TRBV20-1 few CSATGGPQSQPQHF TGCAGTGCCACAGGGGGCCCTCAAAGTCAGCCCCAGCATTTT
TRBJ2-1 TRBD2 TRBV10-3 few CAISESGLAGVKGHNEQFF TGTGCCATCAGTGAGTCGGGACTAGCGGGGGTAAAAGGACACAATGAGCAGTTCTTC
TRBJ2-2 NA TRBV9 NA CASSVVGDTYTGELFF TGCGCCAGCAGCGTAGTTGGGGACACTTACACCGGGGAGCTGTTTTTT
TRBJ1-1 NA TRBV20-1 once CSARGTTWSAFF TGCAGTGCTAGGGGGACAACCTGGTCGGCTTTCTTT
TRBJ2-6 TRBD1 TRBV11-2 NA CASSFVNRGLGTNVLTF TGTGCCAGCAGCTTCGTTAACAGGGGGCTTGGGACCAACGTCCTGACTTTC
TRBJ2-5 TRBD2 TRBV7-2 NA CASSSKRGPPRLAQETQYF TGTGCCAGCAGCTCGAAACGCGGACCTCCTCGACTAGCGCAAGAGACCCAGTACTTC
TRBJ2-7 TRBD2 TRBV20-1 few CSASRGGRSYEQYF TGCAGTGCTAGTCGGGGCGGGAGGTCGTACGAGCAGTACTTC
TRBJ2-7 NA TRBV12-3/TRBV12-4 NA CASSLGSPGYGDEQYF TGTGCCAGCAGTTTAGGCTCCCCCGGGTACGGAGACGAGCAGTACTTC
TRBJ2-3 NA TRBV14 NA CASSQFRALSTDTQYF TGTGCCAGCAGCCAATTCCGGGCCCTCAGCACAGATACGCAGTATTTT
TRBJ2-6 NA TRBV20-1 NA CSARRKGGALSGANVLTF TGCAGTGCTAGGCGAAAGGGGGGGGCCTTATCTGGGGCCAACGTCCTGACTTTC
TRBJ1-6 NA TRBV2 NA CASSEVLSRNSPLHF TGTGCCAGCAGTGAAGTTCTGTCTAGGAATTCACCCCTCCACTTT
TRBJ2-7 NA TRBV6-6 NA CAGSYSRGSYEQYF TGTGCCGGCAGTTACTCTCGGGGCTCCTACGAGCAGTACTTC
TRBJ1-4 NA TRBV24-1 few CATGGTKKGEKLFF TGTGCCACCGGGGGAACTAAAAAGGGCGAAAAACTGTTTTTT
TRBJ2-5 TRBD2 TRBV20-1 NA CSARLLREEGETQYF TGCAGTGCTAGACTTCTCCGGGAGGAGGGAGAGACCCAGTACTTC
TRBJ1-6 NA TRBV7-2 few CASSFSGLYNSPLHF TGTGCCAGCAGCTTTTCAGGGCTCTATAATTCACCCCTCCACTTT
TRBJ2-3 NA TRBV11-2 NA CASSPLSVKESTDTQYF TGTGCCAGCAGCCCCCTCAGTGTGAAGGAGAGCACAGATACGCAGTATTTT
TRBJ1-2 TRBD1 TRBV25-1 NA CASSGGQGGSYGYTF TGTGCCAGCAGTGGTGGACAGGGGGGATCCTATGGCTACACCTTC